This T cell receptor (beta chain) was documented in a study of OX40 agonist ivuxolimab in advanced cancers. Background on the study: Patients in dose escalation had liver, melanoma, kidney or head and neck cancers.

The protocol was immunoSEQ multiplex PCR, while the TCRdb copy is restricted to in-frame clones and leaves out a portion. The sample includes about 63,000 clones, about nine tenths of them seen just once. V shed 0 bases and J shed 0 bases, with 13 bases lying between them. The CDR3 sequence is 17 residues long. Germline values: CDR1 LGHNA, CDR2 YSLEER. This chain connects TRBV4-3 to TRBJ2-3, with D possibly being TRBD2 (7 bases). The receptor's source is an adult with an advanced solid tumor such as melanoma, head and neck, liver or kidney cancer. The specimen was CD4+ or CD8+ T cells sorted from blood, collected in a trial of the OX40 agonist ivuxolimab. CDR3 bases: TGCGCCAGCAGCCAAGAGGGGGGGGCATTTAGCACAGATACGCAGTATTTT. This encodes CASSQEGGAFSTDTQYF.